This TCR beta chain was profiled in a study of human T cells and chemical hapten exposure. Study-wide findings and caveats: With regard to DPC sensitization, TCRs above 1 in 1000 frequency did not change.

The time point was: patch test 2, 6 weeks after DPC sensitization. Treatment described: therapeutic diphenylcyclopropenone sensitization with weekly scalp DPC. This clonotype was found a few times. Antigen unknown. As the library was built, unique molecular identifiers were attached to individual cDNA molecules. TCRdb fed the RACE reads into MiXCR, producing one record per CDR3 protein. Found here are some 44,000 distinct CDR3 sequences, approximately 9% of them singletons; the top ten hold approximately 15%. Trimming pared 4 bases from V and 4 bases from J, leaving 8 bases between. Per the germline V gene, CDR1 is SGDLS and CDR2 is YYNGEE. The CDR3 contains 13 residues.

The chain combines TRBV9 with TRBJ2-2, with D hard to call. This clonotype was sampled from a woman aged 40 to 50 with alopecia areata. Some clones in this sample may be carry-over from other donors' samples. The source material was whole blood, sampled in connection with sensitization to the hapten diphenylcyclopropenone (DPC). The CDR3 is CASSPPRTGELFF. The CDR3 DNA sequence: TGTGCCAGCAGCCCCCCGCGCACCGGGGAGCTGTTTTTT. Together with reference TRBV9 and TRBJ2-2, the CDR3 gives the full variable domain: DSGVTQTPKHLITATGQRVTLRCSPRSGDLSVYWYQQSLDQGLQFLIQYYNGEERAKGNILERFSAQQFPDLHSELNLSSLELGDSALYFCASSPPRTGELFFGEGSRLTVL.